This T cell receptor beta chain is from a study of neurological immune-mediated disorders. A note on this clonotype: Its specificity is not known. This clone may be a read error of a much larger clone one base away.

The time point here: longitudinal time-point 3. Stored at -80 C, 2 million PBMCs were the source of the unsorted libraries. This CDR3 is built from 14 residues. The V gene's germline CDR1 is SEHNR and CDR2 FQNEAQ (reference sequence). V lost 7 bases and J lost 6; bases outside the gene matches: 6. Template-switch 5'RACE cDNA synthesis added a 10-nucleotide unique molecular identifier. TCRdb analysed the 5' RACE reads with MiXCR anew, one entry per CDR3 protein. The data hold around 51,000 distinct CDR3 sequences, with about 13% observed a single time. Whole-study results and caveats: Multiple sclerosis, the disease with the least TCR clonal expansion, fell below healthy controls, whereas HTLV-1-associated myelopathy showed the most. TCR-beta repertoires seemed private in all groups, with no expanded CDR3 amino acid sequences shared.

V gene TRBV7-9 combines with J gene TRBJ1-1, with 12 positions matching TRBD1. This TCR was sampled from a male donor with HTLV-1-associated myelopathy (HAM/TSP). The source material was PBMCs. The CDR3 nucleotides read TGTGCCAGCACCTTGGGGACAGGGGGCTCTGAAGCTTTCTTT. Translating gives CASTLGTGGSEAFF.